This T cell receptor (beta chain) was retrieved from a study of long-term antiretroviral therapy in people with HIV. The study's findings and limits: Clones expanded before ART dominated the repertoire at all time points.

Researchers ran immunoSEQ v3.0 at survey level. Sequencing was designed to cover roughly 40,000-50,000 T-cell genomes in each sample. Produced via immunoSEQ multiplex PCR; TCRdb's table is partial and in-frame only. Of approximately 15,000 clones listed, 65% to 90% were seen once; the top ten hold just over 7%. This CDR3 region has 14 residues. V gave up 4 bases and J gave up 4 bases, with 14 bases separating them. In germline, CDR1 is SGHRS, CDR2 YFSETQ. Comment on this clone: Its antigen is not known.

The sequencing here drew on unsorted PBMCs, taken 0.4 years after starting antiretroviral therapy. This chain uses TRBV5-1 with TRBJ2-5, with a weak D call TRBD1 (6 bases). This sequence was found in a man aged 25-45 years with HIV. CDR3 DNA: TGCGCCAGCAGCCCAGGGGCCCCACTAGAGACCCAGTACTTC. Protein product: CASSPGAPLETQYF.